This T cell receptor beta chain stems from a study of cytotoxic CD8 clonotypes in ibrutinib-treated CLL. Turning to the study itself: A mean of around 270,000 productive templates and about 88,000 productive rearrangements was obtained per sample.

Note on this clone: Its specificity is not known.

Clones were read by immunoSEQ multiplex PCR, and TCRdb kept only the in-frame ones, dropping some. This sample has nearly 85,000 clones, with about 85% found just once. PBMCs that had been cryopreserved were the source of 2 to 2.5 micrograms of genomic DNA for TCR beta libraries. Broader study findings: Timing of sampling differed between sustained-remission and progressing patients.

Sequences were derived from PBMCs, sampled after 12 months of ibrutinib treatment. This clonotype was obtained from a human donor with chronic lymphocytic leukemia.

In nucleotides, the CDR3 is TGTGCCTGGAGTACGGTCGGGGAGCTGTTTTTT. Translated: CAWSTVGELFF. This chain joins TRBV30 and TRBJ2-2; D gene uncertain. The CDR3 is 11 amino acids. Germline CDR1 is GTSNPN and CDR2 is SVGIG (reference sequence). V dropped 2 bases and J dropped 7 bases, with 5 bases sitting between them.